The entry below gives a single T cell receptor (beta chain) sequence along with its context. The data were taken from a study of blood T cell repertoires in COVID-19. Across the study: Some COVID-19 samples were acute and others convalescent; all came from the United States, Italy and Spain. T cells, B-cell-depleted T cells, or PBMCs supplied cDNA or gDNA.

Original processing notes: Counts of nucleated cells, estimated from reference gene primer amplification, were obtained. Libraries were prepared by immunoSEQ multiplex PCR; TCRdb keeps only in-frame clonotypes and omits some of them. That table gives V, J and clone size, and the DNA gave D and trimming. The sample has more than 50,000 clones, 89% seen once; the top ten hold nearly 5%. Sequenced material: peripheral blood. The TCR comes from a man in his 60s with active COVID-19.

The CDR3: CASSPQTGTVTGELFF. The CDR3 DNA sequence: TGTGCCAGCTCACCCCAGACAGGGACCGTCACCGGGGAGCTGTTTTTT. V usage is TRBV18 and J usage is TRBJ2-2; 7 bases are shared with TRBD1. The ends lost 3 bases at V and 4 bases at J; junction bases unmatched: 8. This CDR3 is 16 amino acids long. Germline CDR1 and CDR2: KGHSH and LQKENI.